The T cell receptor (beta chain) under discussion was sequenced for a study of blood T cell repertoires in COVID-19. Study at large: Collection of acute and convalescent COVID-19 samples took place in the United States, Italy and Spain.

This table comes from immunoSEQ multiplex PCR, and its TCRdb copy is limited to in-frame clones, with some not included. The data show roughly 80,000 clones, more than 85% seen once. The germline gives CDR1 SGHRS, CDR2 YFSETQ. The CDR3 loop spans 16 amino acids. V trimming: 4 bases; J trimming: 6 bases; junction bases outside the gene matches: 9. The chain uses TRBV5-1 and TRBJ2-7; the match to TRBD2 covers 14 bases. Sample: peripheral blood. This TCR was recovered from a man between 60 and 75 years old with acute or convalescent COVID-19. This CDR3 is CASSPRLAGGPGEQYF. CDR3 DNA: TGCGCCAGCAGCCCCCGACTAGCGGGAGGGCCGGGCGAGCAGTACTTC.